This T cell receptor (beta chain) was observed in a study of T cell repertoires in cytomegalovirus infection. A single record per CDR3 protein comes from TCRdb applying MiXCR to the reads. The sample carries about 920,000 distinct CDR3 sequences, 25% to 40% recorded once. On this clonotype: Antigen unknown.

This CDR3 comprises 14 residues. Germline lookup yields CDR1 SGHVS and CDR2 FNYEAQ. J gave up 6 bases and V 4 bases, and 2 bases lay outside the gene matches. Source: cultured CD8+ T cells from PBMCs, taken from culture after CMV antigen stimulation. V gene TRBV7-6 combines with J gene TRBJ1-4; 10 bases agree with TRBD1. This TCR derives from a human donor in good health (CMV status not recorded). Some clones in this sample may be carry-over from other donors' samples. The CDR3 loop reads CASSWTGGDEKLFF. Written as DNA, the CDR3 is TGTGCCAGCAGCTGGACAGGGGGGGATGAAAAACTGTTTTTT.